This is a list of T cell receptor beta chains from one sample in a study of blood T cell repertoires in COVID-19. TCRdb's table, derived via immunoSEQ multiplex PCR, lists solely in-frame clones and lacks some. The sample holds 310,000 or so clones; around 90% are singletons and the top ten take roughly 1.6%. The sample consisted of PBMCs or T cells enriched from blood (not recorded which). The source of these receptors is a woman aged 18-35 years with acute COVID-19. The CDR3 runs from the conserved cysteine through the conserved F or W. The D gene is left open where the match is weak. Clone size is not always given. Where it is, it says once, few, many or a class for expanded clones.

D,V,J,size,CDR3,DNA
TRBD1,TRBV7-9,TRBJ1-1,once,CASSTTGGPEAFF,TGTGCCAGCAGCACGACAGGGGGTCCTGAAGCTTTCTTT
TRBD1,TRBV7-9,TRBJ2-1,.,CALTDRELDNEQFF,TGTGCTCTTACCGACAGGGAGTTGGACAATGAGCAGTTCTTC
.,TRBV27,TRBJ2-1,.,CASSPLRGSSYNEQFF,TGTGCCAGCAGCCCTTTGAGGGGGAGCTCCTACAATGAGCAGTTCTTC
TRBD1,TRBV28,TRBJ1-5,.,CASSSPRTGGIQPQHF,TGTGCCAGCAGTTCCCCTCGGACAGGGGGCATTCAGCCCCAGCATTTT
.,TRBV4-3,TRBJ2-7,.,CASSQDPVSLYEQYF,TGCGCCAGCAGCCAAGATCCAGTTTCTCTTTACGAGCAGTACTTC
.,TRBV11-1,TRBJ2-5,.,CASSLGASGGETQYF,TGTGCCAGCAGCTTAGGGGCAAGCGGAGGGGAGACCCAGTACTTC
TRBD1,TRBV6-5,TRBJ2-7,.,CASRGTGTGYHEQYF,TGTGCCAGCAGGGGAACCGGGACAGGGTATCACGAGCAGTACTTC
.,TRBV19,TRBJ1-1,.,CASSISGDGLTEAFF,TGTGCCAGTAGTATTTCGGGGGACGGACTCACTGAAGCTTTCTTT
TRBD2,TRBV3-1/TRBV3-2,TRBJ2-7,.,CASSHSRTSGSGEQYF,TGTGCCAGCAGCCACTCCAGGACTAGCGGGAGTGGTGAGCAGTACTTC
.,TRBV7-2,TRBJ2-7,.,CASSLNQNPHEQYF,TGTGCCAGCAGCTTAAATCAGAACCCCCACGAGCAGTACTTC
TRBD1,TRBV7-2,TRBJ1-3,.,CASSPRGQGTGNTIYF,TGTGCCAGCAGTCCACGGGGACAGGGTACAGGAAACACCATATATTTT
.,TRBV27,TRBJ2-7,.,CASSLAGRAYEQYF,TGTGCCAGCAGTTTAGCGGGGAGAGCCTACGAGCAGTACTTC